These 5 T cell receptor beta chains originate from one sample sequenced in a study of blood T cell repertoires in COVID-19. The assay was immunoSEQ multiplex PCR, and TCRdb's table has in-frame clones only and misses some. This table has 150,000 to 170,000 clones, 83% appearing once. Sequencing was performed on peripheral blood. Receptor source: a woman aged 55-70 years with COVID-19, enrolled during active disease.

The rearrangement joins TRBV2 to TRBJ1-2; 7 bases map to TRBD1. V lost 3 bases to trimming and J lost 0 bases; unmatched junction nucleotides: 7. Germline V gene lookup returns CDR1 SNHLY and CDR2 FYNNEI. CDR3 length equals 16 residues. The CDR3, as DNA: TGTGCCAGCAGTGAGACCCGACAGGGCGCTAACTATGGCTACACCTTC. This sequence encodes CASSETRQGANYGYTF.

The sample holds a few counts of this clone. The identical CDR3 is also encoded by other nucleotide sequences in the sample. The chain has TRBV5-1 and TRBJ1-5, with 8 bases that match TRBD1. Germline CDR1 reads SGHRS; CDR2 reads YFSETQ. This CDR3 has 14 amino acids. The V and J ends lost 4 bases and 6 bases, in that order; junction bases with no gene match: 6. The CDR3 loop reads CASSPGQGGQPQHF. The CDR3, as DNA: TGCGCCAGCAGCCCTGGACAGGGCGGTCAGCCCCAGCATTTT. Variable domain in full (rest from reference TRBV5-1 and TRBJ1-5): KAGVTQTPRYLIKTRGQQVTLSCSPISGHRSVSWYQQTPGQGLQFLFEYFSETQRNKGNFPGRFSGRQFSNSRSEMNVSTLELGDSALYLCASSPGQGGQPQHFGDGTRLSIL.

This clone was recorded only once. The rearrangement uses TRBV11-3 and TRBJ1-1, with D unresolved. With 0 bases removed from V and 6 bases from J, the gap between germline ends came to 8 bases. This CDR3 contains 13 residues. Germline V gene data show CDR1 as SGHNT and CDR2 as YENEEA. CDR3 in amino acids: CASSLDSRAEAFF. As DNA, the CDR3 is TGTGCCAGCAGCTTAGATTCGAGGGCTGAAGCTTTCTTT.

The chain is built from TRBV18 and TRBJ2-1, with 10 bases matching TRBD2. V shed 5 bases, J shed 7 bases, and the junction held 8 bases outside the gene matches. CDR1 and CDR2 from the germline V gene are KGHSH and LQKENI. CDR3 size: 15 residues. CDR3 in DNA: TGTGCCAGCTCAATCCTAGCGGGAGATAGTAATGAGCAGTTCTTC. Translated, it gives CASSILAGDSNEQFF.

The J gene is TRBJ2-2, the V gene TRBV27; 13 bases match TRBD2. The CDR3 contains 16 residues. Germline CDR1 MNHEY, CDR2 SMNVEV (reference sequence). V lost 5 bases, J lost 5 bases, and 5 bases stayed unmatched. For the CDR3, the DNA is TGTGCCAGCAGTGGAAGGGGACTAGCGGGAACCGGGGAGCTGTTTTTT. It is translated as CASSGRGLAGTGELFF.